Listed below are T cell receptor beta chains from one sample, sequenced in a study of blood T cells in healthy people across ages. One entry per CDR3 protein results from TCRdb running MiXCR on the 5' RACE reads. Of roughly 560,000 distinct CDR3 sequences in the sample, around 24% were seen once. These records were also assigned to another study, of T cells of mothers and their children.

Sample: blood. All receptors come from a boy aged 5-17 years in good health. Both conserved end residues are part of each CDR3. Each record gives: J gene, D gene, clone size, V gene, CDR3 DNA, CDR3 protein. The D gene is left open where the match is weak. The size field is filled for only some rows; it gives once, few, many or a size class.

>TRBJ2-1|TRBD2|.|TRBV3-1
TGTGCCAGCAGCCAACCCCTAGCGGGAGGCAATGAGCAGTTCTTC
CASSQPLAGGNEQFF
>TRBJ2-7|TRBD1|few|TRBV11-2
TGTGCCAGCAGCTCGGGACAGGGAGAGGGATACGAGCAGTACTTC
CASSSGQGEGYEQYF
>TRBJ1-2|TRBD1|.|TRBV27
TGTGCCAGCACCACAGGGGGAGGGGGCTACACCTTC
CASTTGGGGYTF
>TRBJ2-7|TRBD2|few|TRBV6-2/TRBV6-3
TGTGCCAGCAGCCCGGGCCCTGTGGTAGCGGGGGAGACTAAGGTCTACGAGCAGTACTTC
CASSPGPVVAGETKVYEQYF
>TRBJ2-1|.|.|TRBV9
TGTGCCAGCAGCGGGGACGGAAGGAACTACAATGAGCAGTTCTTC
CASSGDGRNYNEQFF
>TRBJ2-7|TRBD2|.|TRBV25-1
TGTGCCAGCAGTGAATATAGCGGGAGTTGGGGGGACGAGCAGTACTTC
CASSEYSGSWGDEQYF
>TRBJ2-1|.|few|TRBV9
TGTGCCAGCAGCGTAGCGGGAGCCAATCTATTAAGCTCCTACAATGAGCAGTTCTTC
CASSVAGANLLSSYNEQFF
>TRBJ1-1|TRBD1|.|TRBV7-9
TGTGCCAGCAGCTTAGGCAGACAGGGGCCGAACACTGAAGCTTTCTTT
CASSLGRQGPNTEAFF
>TRBJ2-3|.|.|TRBV28
TGTGCCAGCAGTTTCCTAGCTGGGGCCACAGATACGCAGTATTTT
CASSFLAGATDTQYF
>TRBJ2-7|TRBD1|few|TRBV4-3
TGCGCCAGCAGCCTAGGGACAGGGTATAACGAGCAGTACTTC
CASSLGTGYNEQYF
>TRBJ1-1|TRBD1|.|TRBV3-1
TGTGCCAGCAGCCGCACCACAGGGGACACTGAAGCTTTCTTT
CASSRTTGDTEAFF
>TRBJ2-7|TRBD1|few|TRBV18
TGTGCCAGCTCCAAGACAGGGGGTGACTACGAGCAGTACTTC
CASSKTGGDYEQYF
>TRBJ2-7|.|few|TRBV7-9
TGTGCCAGCAGCCCTGGCGGCCCCTCCTACGAGCAGTACTTC
CASSPGGPSYEQYF
>TRBJ2-1|TRBD2|few|TRBV11-1
TGTGCCAGCAGCTTAGGGACTAGCGGGAGGGCCCGAAATGAGCAGTTCTTC
CASSLGTSGRARNEQFF
>TRBJ2-1|.|few|TRBV28
TGTGCCGCCTCAGAGGGTAGCTCCTACAGTGAGCAGTTCTTC
CAASEGSSYSEQFF
>TRBJ2-1|TRBD1|many|TRBV7-7
TGTGCTAGCAGCCTAAGGGACAGCTACAATGAGCAGTTCTTC
CASSLRDSYNEQFF
>TRBJ1-5|.|.|TRBV4-2
TGTGCCAGCAGCCAAGAGGTCCAGGAGGCCCAAGGACCCCAGCATTTT
CASSQEVQEAQGPQHF
>TRBJ2-7|.|few|TRBV5-1
TGCGCCAGCACTCAGACAACAGGCCTCATGCATTCTAGCTCCTACGAGCAGTACTTC
CASTQTTGLMHSSSYEQYF
>TRBJ1-1|.|few|TRBV6-1
TGTGCCAGCAGTGAATTGATAGGGGCTTTCTTT
CASSELIGAFF
>TRBJ2-2|.|.|TRBV7-2
TGTGCCAGCAGCTTGGGACGGCACACCGGGGAGCTGTTTTTT
CASSLGRHTGELFF
>TRBJ1-2|.|few|TRBV4-2
TGTGCCAGCAGCCAAAGGGGGGACCCCTATGGCTACACCTTC
CASSQRGDPYGYTF
>TRBJ2-7|TRBD1|few|TRBV4-3
TGCGCCAGCAGCCAAGACGGGACAGAATTCTACGAGCAGTACTTC
CASSQDGTEFYEQYF
>TRBJ2-1|.|few|TRBV11-1
TGTACCAGCAGCCATGGCGCTCCAAGAGGGGATGAGCAGTTCTTC
CTSSHGAPRGDEQFF
>TRBJ1-2|.|.|TRBV9
TGTGCCAGCAGAGAACCGGGGGGCTACACCTTC
CASREPGGYTF
>TRBJ2-7|.|few|TRBV12-3/TRBV12-4
TGTGCCAGCAGTTTAGCCGGCGGGCCACCCGCCTCCTACGAGCAGTACTTC
CASSLAGGPPASYEQYF
>TRBJ2-2|.|.|TRBV12-3/TRBV12-4
TGTGCCAGCAGTAGCGTCGCGAACACCGGGGAGCTGTTTTTT
CASSSVANTGELFF
>TRBJ2-5|TRBD2|many|TRBV7-2
TGTGCCAGCAGCCTAGCGGGAGCTAGAGAGACCCAGTACTTC
CASSLAGARETQYF
>TRBJ2-1|.|.|TRBV20-1
TGCAGACCTGCATGGCGTTTCGACGCCTACAATGAGCAGTTCTTC
CRPAWRFDAYNEQFF
>TRBJ1-1|.|.|TRBV7-2
TGTGCCAGCAGCCCCGGACAGACTGTGATGGGAGCTTTCTTT
CASSPGQTVMGAFF
>TRBJ2-3|TRBD2|.|TRBV4-2
TGTGCCAGCAGCTTTGGGACTAGCGCTACAGATACGCAGTATTTT
CASSFGTSATDTQYF
>TRBJ2-1|.|.|TRBV20-1
TGCAGTGCACTCCCTGGACTCGATAACGGTGGTGAGCAGTTCTTC
CSALPGLDNGGEQFF
>TRBJ2-5|.|.|TRBV29-1
TGCAGCGTTGCCCGGACAGCCCAAGAGACCCAGTACTTC
CSVARTAQETQYF
>TRBJ2-7|TRBD1|few|TRBV11-2
TGTGCCAGCAGCATCCGAGGACAGGGCTCCTCCGAGCAGTACTTC
CASSIRGQGSSEQYF
>TRBJ2-5|.|.|TRBV6-5
TGTGCCAGCAGCTCTTCGCCGGGAGAGACCCAGTACTTC
CASSSSPGETQYF
>TRBJ2-1|TRBD2|many|TRBV12-3/TRBV12-4
TGTGCCAGCAGTACTAGCGGAGGCTACAATGAGCAGTTCTTC
CASSTSGGYNEQFF
>TRBJ2-7|.|.|TRBV28
TGTGCCAGCAGGTACAGGGACCATCCAGCCGAACTTACGTACGAGCAGTACTTC
CASRYRDHPAELTYEQYF
>TRBJ2-7|.|.|TRBV7-2
TGTGCCAGCAGCTTAGGTAGGGGGACCCCCTACGAGCAGTACTTC
CASSLGRGTPYEQYF
>TRBJ2-3|.|many|TRBV12-3/TRBV12-4
TGTGCCAGCAGTCCAGATACGCAGTATTTT
CASSPDTQYF
>TRBJ2-1|.|.|TRBV18
TGTGCCAGCTCACCACCTAGGGGAGCAGGGATGGATGAGCAGTTCTTC
CASSPPRGAGMDEQFF
>TRBJ1-2|TRBD1|.|TRBV7-2
TGTGCCAGCAGCGGAGACAGGGGGCGCAGTTATGGCTACACCTTC
CASSGDRGRSYGYTF
>TRBJ1-1|.|few|TRBV5-1
TGCGCCAGCAAAGTGTCGGGGGAACGGAACACTGAAGCTTTCTTT
CASKVSGERNTEAFF
>TRBJ2-7|.|.|TRBV4-1
TGCGCCAGCAGCCAACAGGGTTGGGGCGAGCAGTACTTC
CASSQQGWGEQYF
>TRBJ2-5|.|.|TRBV3-1
TGTGCCAGCAGCCAACGAGGGGCGAAGACCCAGTACTTC
CASSQRGAKTQYF
>TRBJ2-1|TRBD1|.|TRBV12-3/TRBV12-4
TGTGCCAGCAGTTTAGTTTCAGACAGGGGATGGTTCTTC
CASSLVSDRGWFF
>TRBJ2-1|TRBD2|few|TRBV24-1
TGTGCCACCAGTGATGGCTCGGCTAGCGGGTTCAATGAGCAGTTCTTC
CATSDGSASGFNEQFF
>TRBJ2-3|.|few|TRBV12-3/TRBV12-4
TGTGCCAGCAGGGGGCTACTAGATACGCAGTATTTT
CASRGLLDTQYF
>TRBJ1-4|.|few|TRBV5-5
TGTGCCAGCAGCTTGGCCCCCGGATTCGCAACTAATGAAAAACTGTTTTTT
CASSLAPGFATNEKLFF
>TRBJ2-6|.|.|TRBV7-3
TGTGCCAGCAGCACAGACGGCCCCTCTGGGGCCAACGTCCTGACTTTC
CASSTDGPSGANVLTF
>TRBJ2-2|.|.|TRBV29-1
TGCAGCGTTGATATAGGGAGGACCGGGGAGCTGTTTTTT
CSVDIGRTGELFF
>TRBJ2-2|.|few|TRBV12-3/TRBV12-4
TGTGCCAGCAGTTTAGCGCCGGCAGAAGGTCTCGGGGAGCTGTTTTTT
CASSLAPAEGLGELFF
>TRBJ2-5|.|few|TRBV29-1
TGCAGCATTGACGGGGACAAAGAGACCCAGTACTTC
CSIDGDKETQYF
>TRBJ1-4|.|few|TRBV20-1
TGCAGTGCTAGAGACGGGGCGAACAATGAAAAACTGTTTTTT
CSARDGANNEKLFF
>TRBJ2-7|.|.|TRBV10-3
TGTGCCGCCGTGGGGGCCCTATCCTACGAGCAGTACTTC
CAAVGALSYEQYF
>TRBJ2-2|.|.|TRBV7-6
TGTGCCAGCAGCTTAGGAGGCGGTGGGGCAGGCGGGGAGCTGTTTTTT
CASSLGGGGAGGELFF
>TRBJ1-6|.|.|TRBV6-5
TGTGCCAGCAGTTACTCAAATCACCCGGGGTCCAATTCACCCCTCCACTTT
CASSYSNHPGSNSPLHF
>TRBJ1-1|.|.|TRBV10-2
TGCGCCAGTAGCCGATCAAGGGAAAAAGCGTCATGGAACACTGAAGCTTTCTTT
CASSRSREKASWNTEAFF
>TRBJ2-3|.|few|TRBV7-9
TGTGCCAGCAGCTTAGGGGGGGAAACAGATACGCAGTATTTT
CASSLGGETDTQYF